This TCR beta chain comes out of a study of blood T cell repertoires in COVID-19. Repertoires were generated with immunoSEQ multiplex PCR, while TCRdb's copy carries only in-frame clones and drops some. The table lists fewer than 650,000 clones, 70% to 90% of them singletons. The germline CDR1 and CDR2 sequences are SGHTA and FQGNSA. J gave up 5 bases and V 8 bases, and 10 bases lay outside the gene matches. This CDR3 has 14 amino acids. V is TRBV7-2 and J is TRBJ2-5; 8 nucleotides match TRBD2. The origin of this receptor is a woman in her 50s with COVID-19, enrolled during active disease. Sequencing was done on a sample of peripheral blood. CDR3 amino acids: CASSPRGGAETQYF. In nucleotides, the CDR3 is TGTGCCAGCTCCCCTCGGGGGGGTGCGGAGACCCAGTACTTC.